This T cell receptor beta chain was found in a study of blood T cell repertoires in COVID-19. Study-level information: The samples span acute and convalescent COVID-19 from the United States, Italy and Spain. PBMCs, B-cell-depleted T cells, or T cells were the source of the cDNA or gDNA that made up the material.

In the authors' methods: It was from reference gene primer amplification that nucleated cell counts were estimated. The repertoire was sequenced with immunoSEQ multiplex PCR; TCRdb's copy has only in-frame clones and lacks some. V, J and clone size derive from that table, while D and trimming were established from the DNA sequence. The profile shows approximately 200,000 clones, 80% to 90% of them singletons. V lost 7 bases to trimming and J lost 0 bases; unmatched junction nucleotides: 5. The CDR3 contains 14 residues. Germline CDR1 is SEHNR and CDR2 is FQNEAQ (reference sequence). The chain uses TRBV7-9 and TRBJ1-1, with 7 bases lining up with TRBD1. Sequencing was carried out using peripheral blood. The receptor was isolated from a man aged 18 to 35 with active or convalescent COVID-19. CDR3: CASTVGTVNTEAFF. As DNA, the CDR3 is TGTGCCAGCACCGTGGGGACAGTGAACACTGAAGCTTTCTTT.